This TCR beta chain comes out of a study of shared clonotypes between healthy human individuals. Using immunoSEQ multiplex PCR, the repertoire was profiled, and TCRdb retains in-frame clones only, with some absent. Of approximately 2.5 million clones listed, approximately 90% are singletons. There are 13 residues in the CDR3. Trimming took 0 bases from V and 5 from J, leaving 5 bases between them. The germline gives CDR1 SGHNT, CDR2 YYREEE (reference sequence). The clonotype comes from a man between 18 and 35 years old in good health. V usage is TRBV5-4 and J usage is TRBJ2-2, with D hard to call. The sequencing input was naive CD4+ T cells sorted from blood. Regarding subset: CD45RA+ positively selected. The chain's CDR3 is CASSLGSTGELFF. In DNA, the CDR3 is TGTGCCAGCAGCTTGGGATCGACCGGGGAGCTGTTTTTT.